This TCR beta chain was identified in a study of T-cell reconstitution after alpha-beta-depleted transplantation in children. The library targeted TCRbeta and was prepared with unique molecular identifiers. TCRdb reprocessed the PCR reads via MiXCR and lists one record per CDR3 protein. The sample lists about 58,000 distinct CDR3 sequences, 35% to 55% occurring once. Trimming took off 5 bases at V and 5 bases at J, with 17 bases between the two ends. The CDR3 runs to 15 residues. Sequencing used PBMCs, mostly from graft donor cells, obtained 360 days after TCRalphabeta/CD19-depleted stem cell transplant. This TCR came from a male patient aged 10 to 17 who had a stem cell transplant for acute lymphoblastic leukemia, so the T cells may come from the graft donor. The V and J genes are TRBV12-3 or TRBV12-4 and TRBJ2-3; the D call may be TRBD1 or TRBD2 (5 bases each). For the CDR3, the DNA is TGTGCCAGCAGTATACCGGGACCACGCCAAGATACGCAGTATTTT. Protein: CASSIPGPRQDTQYF.